This T cell receptor (beta chain) appears in the sequencing data of a study of control samples from healthy donors and cancer patients. Trimming removed 10 bases from V and 3 bases from J; junction bases left unmatched: 8. Germline V lookup: CDR1 SGHVS, CDR2 FQNEAQ. This CDR3 contains 14 residues. Clones were sequenced by immunoSEQ multiplex PCR, and TCRdb holds only the in-frame ones, with some missing. The sample includes approximately 70,000 clones, 75% to 90% seen only once; the top ten take over 12%. The rearrangement joins TRBV7-8 to TRBJ1-4, with 7 bases that match TRBD1. The TCR sequence derives from a man over 45 in good health. Sample: blood. CDR3 protein: CATTTGTANEKLFF. Here the CDR3 DNA reads TGTGCCACCACAACCGGGACAGCTAATGAAAAACTGTTTTTT.